These T cell receptor beta chains were read from a single sample in a study of T cell responses to AZD1222 COVID-19 vaccine. Profiling relied on immunoSEQ multiplex PCR, and the TCRdb table lists in-frame clones only, not all of them. The top ten hold approximately 3.4% of the sample, which has some 140,000 clones, roughly 90% seen once. The sample consisted of peripheral blood, taken on day 0 of AZD1222 vaccination. The source of these receptors is an adult in good health. Each CDR3 is given with its conserved first and last residue. The D gene is left open where the match is weak. Expanded clones get a size class; other rows say once, few or many, or leave the size out.

d_call,j_call,v_call,clone_size,cdr3_aa,cdr3_nt
-,TRBJ1-6,TRBV12-3/TRBV12-4,-,CASSPIPSPLHF,TGTGCCAGCAGTCCAATCCCCTCACCCCTCCACTTT
-,TRBJ2-7,TRBV29-1,few,CSVVVGEQYF,TGCAGCGTTGTGGTTGGAGAGCAGTACTTC
TRBD2,TRBJ2-7,TRBV3-1/TRBV3-2,-,CASSRGTSGTYEQYF,TGTGCCAGCAGTCGCGGGACTAGCGGGACCTACGAGCAGTACTTC
-,TRBJ1-5,TRBV5-8,-,CASSLGQFNQPQHF,TGTGCCAGCAGCTTGGGACAGTTCAATCAGCCCCAGCATTTT
TRBD2,TRBJ2-4,TRBV11-3,-,CASSSSGRAGNIQYF,TGTGCCAGCAGTTCTAGCGGGAGGGCCGGAAACATTCAGTACTTC
TRBD2,TRBJ2-1,TRBV9,-,CASSVGDYSGGSYNEQFF,TGTGCCAGCAGCGTAGGTGATTACTCGGGAGGCTCCTACAATGAGCAGTTCTTC
-,TRBJ2-7,TRBV18,-,CASSPDLTGRYEQYF,TGTGCCAGCTCCCCAGACCTGACAGGGAGGTACGAGCAGTACTTC
-,TRBJ1-2,TRBV10-3,-,CAIRGLSQDGYTF,TGTGCCATCAGGGGACTCTCCCAGGATGGCTACACCTTC
TRBD1,TRBJ2-3,TRBV5-1,once,CASSQGGQGGPDTQYF,TGCGCCAGCAGCCAAGGAGGACAGGGAGGCCCAGATACGCAGTATTTT
-,TRBJ2-1,TRBV5-6,-,CASSLVGEQFF,TGTGCCAGCAGCTTGGTAGGCGAGCAGTTCTTC
-,TRBJ2-3,TRBV5-1,-,CASSGSGTDTQYF,TGCGCCAGCAGCGGGAGTGGTACAGATACGCAGTATTTT
TRBD1,TRBJ1-2,TRBV30,once,CAWSGQGVLGYTF,TGTGCCTGGAGCGGACAGGGGGTCCTTGGCTACACCTTC
-,TRBJ2-3,TRBV7-3,-,CASSPAPAVTDTQYF,TGTGCCAGCAGCCCAGCCCCGGCAGTGACAGATACGCAGTATTTT
TRBD1,TRBJ2-7,TRBV14,-,CASSQSLDRGEQYF,TGTGCCAGCAGCCAAAGCTTGGACAGGGGCGAGCAGTACTTC
-,TRBJ1-1,TRBV3-1/TRBV3-2,once,CASSQDNQVTEAFF,TGTGCCAGCAGCCAAGACAATCAAGTCACTGAAGCTTTCTTT
-,TRBJ1-4,TRBV5-1,-,CASSLGVRHEKLFF,TGCGCCAGCAGCTTGGGGGTGCGGCATGAAAAACTGTTTTTT
-,TRBJ1-1,TRBV28,-,CASISSQGSYTEAFF,TGTGCCAGCATCTCGTCCCAGGGGTCTTACACTGAAGCTTTCTTT
TRBD2,TRBJ2-3,TRBV24-1,-,CATSDLRATSGRDTQYF,TGTGCCACCAGTGACCTGCGGGCGACTAGCGGGAGGGATACGCAGTATTTT
-,TRBJ2-2,TRBV19,-,CASSASNTGELFF,TGTGCCAGTAGCGCCAGCAACACCGGGGAGCTGTTTTTT
-,TRBJ1-3,TRBV27,once,CASSPPGNTIYF,TGTGCCAGCAGTCCACCTGGAAACACCATATATTTT
TRBD2,TRBJ2-1,TRBV15,-,CATSREVPTSGGDNEQFF,TGTGCCACCAGCAGAGAAGTACCCACTAGCGGGGGGGACAATGAGCAGTTCTTC
-,TRBJ1-4,TRBV6-5,-,CASSYSQIPNEKLFF,TGTGCCAGCAGTTACTCGCAGATTCCGAATGAAAAACTGTTTTTT
TRBD1,TRBJ2-1,TRBV2,-,CASSKGQGPVGEQFF,TGTGCCAGCAGTAAAGGACAGGGACCCGTTGGTGAGCAGTTCTTC
-,TRBJ1-3,TRBV28,-,CASSQIGNTIYF,TGTGCCAGCAGCCAAATTGGAAACACCATATATTTT
TRBD2,TRBJ2-3,TRBV7-2,-,CASSWDYTDTQYF,TGTGCCAGCAGCTGGGACTACACAGATACGCAGTATTTT
-,TRBJ1-5,TRBV19,-,CASSRREGIANQPQHF,TGTGCCAGTAGTAGGCGGGAAGGGATAGCAAATCAGCCCCAGCATTTT
-,TRBJ1-5,TRBV6-6,-,CASVEDNYSNQPQHF,TGTGCCAGCGTAGAAGACAATTATAGCAATCAGCCCCAGCATTTT
-,TRBJ2-7,TRBV4-1,-,CASSQEGPAYEQYF,TGCGCCAGCAGCCAAGAGGGGCCGGCCTACGAGCAGTACTTC
-,TRBJ2-5,TRBV5-4,-,CASSSNPGTQETQYF,TGTGCCAGCAGCTCAAACCCGGGAACCCAAGAGACCCAGTACTTC
TRBD2,TRBJ2-2,TRBV11-2,-,CASRRLAGPGELFF,TGTGCCAGCAGGAGACTAGCGGGTCCCGGGGAGCTGTTTTTT
-,TRBJ1-6,TRBV5-6,-,CASSWEGRINSPLHF,TGTGCCAGCAGCTGGGAGGGACGGATAAATTCACCCCTCCACTTT
-,TRBJ1-2,TRBV5-6,-,CASSLIGRERDYGYTF,TGTGCCAGCAGCTTGATCGGCAGGGAGAGGGACTATGGCTACACCTTC
TRBD1,TRBJ1-1,TRBV6-5,-,CASSWGQGRTEAFF,TGTGCCAGCAGTTGGGGACAGGGGCGAACTGAAGCTTTCTTT
TRBD2,TRBJ2-7,TRBV5-1,-,CASSLRLAGETYEQYF,TGCGCCAGCAGCTTGAGACTAGCGGGAGAGACCTACGAGCAGTACTTC
-,TRBJ2-1,TRBV28,-,CASRTGVGSYNEQFF,TGTGCCAGCAGGACTGGGGTGGGTTCCTACAATGAGCAGTTCTTC